This record looks at one TCR beta chain sequence and its context. This clonotype has ten or more counts. Its recognized antigen is unknown. Base quality data are lacking; no much larger clone is found one base away. This specimen's time point label, interpreted: pre-sensitization, week 0. The sample's treatment or condition, from its label and the paper: therapeutic diphenylcyclopropenone sensitization with weekly scalp DPC. Blood at each patch-test visit was drawn before the patch test was applied. Eligible patients were aged 18 to 70, diagnosed with alopecia, deemed suitable for DPC therapy, and excluded if pregnant. Total RNA was extracted from unfractionated whole blood that had been collected in Tempus Blood RNA tubes. Library prep was done by RACE. TCRdb names NextSeq 500 as the instrument used. During library preparation, unique molecular identifiers were attached to individual cDNA molecules so that TCRs could be counted in a quantitative, reproducible way. From each blood RNA sample, both TCR alpha and TCR beta chains were sequenced. Concerning the study's data processing: Samples had a median of 95,638 TCRs, with a range from roughly 23,224 to 750,000. The Decombinator software suite was used to annotate the V, J and CDR3 of the TCR reads. Every sample was subsampled to the same number of TCRs (28,000) for the PS versus PT1 abundance plots. Expanded TCRs were defined as absent before sensitization and observed at least eight times at the 2-week time point. TCRdb took the public reads, trimmed them with fastp at Q25, ran MiXCR for clone calling and kept in-frame beta chains. Records with the same CDR3 protein are collapsed into one entry carrying the most frequent genes and DNA. The V and J calls reflect TCRdb's pipeline rather than the authors' work. For this sample the table gives about 93,000 distinct CDR3 sequences, of which 8.5% were detected only once. Approximately 2.8% of the sample is in the top ten clones.

The source of the sample is a study of human T cells and chemical hapten exposure (TCRdb year 2021). A note on the overall study: For sensitization, 2% DPC in acetone was applied to a 2 cm by 2 cm area of upper inner arm skin. Throughout the study period of roughly 24 weeks, patients also received therapeutic DPC doses to the scalp every week. Patch testing on the upper back used Finn chambers containing 0.01% DPC, with scoring done after 6 days according to International Contact Dermatitis Research Group standards. Most of the patients in the cohort were female, and the cohort covered alopecia areata with under or over 50% scalp involvement, alopecia totalis and alopecia universalis. The libraries were sequenced as a pool, and the TCR yield per sample differed mostly because of small variations in library volumes within the pool. This study followed changes in the peripheral blood TCR repertoire in vivo during primary and secondary sensitization of alopecia patients to the hapten diphenylcyclopropenone (DPC). Patient blood was sampled pre-sensitization (week 0) and at 2, 6 and about 24 weeks after DPC sensitization. For TCR sequencing, blood came from twenty-nine alopecia patients at anywhere from one to four time points (pre-sensitization, 2, 6 and 24 weeks).

V is cut by 4 bases and J by 2 bases, and the space between the germline ends is 12 bases. The germline V gene provides CDR1 ENHRY and CDR2 SYGVKD. The CDR3 runs 16 amino acids, cysteine and phenylalanine included. Kept here is only the CDR3 DNA, which spans 48 bases and is read in frame from base 1. The paper's findings and limits, for the study overall: Significantly more large CDR3 similarity clusters were formed by expanded TCRs than by pre-sensitization or healthy control sets, consistent with antigen-driven responses. Because every patient had alopecia, a presumed autoimmune disease, the patients' immune response might differ from that of healthy individuals. After repeated subsampling, the strength of the expansion versus patch-test correlation and the threshold at which it became significant changed. No change with DPC sensitization was found in the number of TCRs above 1 in 1000 frequency, and no evidence of global repertoire structure alterations was found. A positive correlation was found between the number of PT1 expanded TCRs and patch test score, with significance reached at thresholds 8, 16 and 32 but not 4.

The sequence joins TRBV10-3 to TRBJ2-6, with the D gene not clear enough to name. Sequencing was performed on whole blood, taken in connection with sensitization to the hapten diphenylcyclopropenone (DPC). This TCR came from a man aged 35-49 years with alopecia areata. Some clones in this sample may be carry-over from other donors' samples. The nucleotide sequence is given as TGTGCCATCAGTGGTGGGGATGGGCCTGGGGCCAACGTCCTGACTTTC. Its protein is CAISGGDGPGANVLTF.